This TCR beta chain was profiled in a study of shared clonotypes between healthy human individuals. The overall study: The study drew on a couple of women and three men aged 18 to 49 as donors.

Deep was the level used in running the assay. Clones were sequenced by immunoSEQ multiplex PCR, and TCRdb holds only the in-frame ones, with some missing. The table has fewer than 650,000 clones, roughly 79% seen once. The CDR3 has 15 amino acids. Germline lookup yields CDR1 SGHTA and CDR2 FQGNSA. V was clipped by 5 bases and J by 2 bases; unmatched bases: 8. When samples were unsorted, tens of millions of PBMCs were used for genomic DNA. This chain links TRBV7-2 with TRBJ2-7; 8 nucleotides align to TRBD2. This receptor was identified in a woman between 40 and 55 years old in good health. Some clones in this sample may be carry-over from other donors' samples. Material for sequencing was PBMCs. Here the CDR3 DNA reads TGTGCCAGCAGCGTCTCCGGGACTAGAGCCTACGAGCAGTACTTC. Translation: CASSVSGTRAYEQYF.